This T cell receptor (beta chain) was recorded in a study of T cell changes during pregnancy in multiple sclerosis. Produced via immunoSEQ multiplex PCR; TCRdb's table is partial and in-frame only. This table has approximately 85,000 clones, approximately 90% appearing once. This clone has a handful of counts. The CDR3 is 15 residues long. In germline, CDR1 is MNHEY, CDR2 SMNVEV (reference sequence). V was pared by 5 bases and J by 0 bases, with 13 bases between. Sequenced here: peripheral blood, sampled in the first trimester of pregnancy. This receptor was obtained from a female donor with multiple sclerosis, enrolled in a pregnancy study. The V gene is TRBV27, the J gene TRBJ1-2; a possible D gene is TRBD1 (6 bases). CDR3 in DNA: TGTGCCAGCAGTCCCTGGACAGAGTCTAACTATGGCTACACCTTC. Encoded protein: CASSPWTESNYGYTF.